What follows is one TCR beta chain and its context. This sample stems from a study of immune evolution from preneoplasia to lung adenocarcinoma. The protocol was immunoSEQ multiplex PCR, while the TCRdb copy is restricted to in-frame clones and leaves out a portion. The data show about 6,300 clones, about three quarters seen once. V dropped 1 base and J dropped 3 bases, with 7 bases sitting between them. The CDR3 runs 13 residues. Germline V gene sequence: CDR1 GTSNPN, CDR2 SVGIG (reference sequence). The receptor was isolated from a person between 55 and 80 years old with lung adenocarcinoma. The chain has TRBV30 and TRBJ1-5; the D gene is possibly TRBD1 (5 bases). Specimen: FFPE minimally invasive lung adenocarcinoma tissue. The CDR3 DNA follows: TGTGCCTGGAGTGGGGGGTTCAATCAGCCCCAGCATTTT. Amino acids: CAWSGGFNQPQHF. Full variable domain (outside the CDR3, taken from reference TRBV30 and TRBJ1-5): SQTIHQWPATLVQPVGSPLSLECTVEGTSNPNLYWYRQAAGRGLQLLFYSVGIGQISSEVPQNLSASRPQDRQFILSSKKLLLSDSGFYLCAWSGGFNQPQHFGDGTRLSIL.